This entry concerns a single T cell receptor beta chain. This CDR3 contains 13 residues. Trimming took 3 bases from V and 12 from J; bases not matched to a gene: 5. CDR1 and CDR2 from the germline V gene are SGHRS and YFSETQ. The sample belongs to a study of blood T cell repertoires in COVID-19. Looking at the study overall: Specimens from acute and convalescent COVID-19 originated in the United States, Italy and Spain. The analysed material was cDNA or gDNA that came from T cells, B-cell-depleted T cells, or PBMCs.

In the original processing: By means of reference gene primer amplification, nucleated cell counts were estimated. Clones were read by immunoSEQ multiplex PCR, and TCRdb kept only the in-frame ones, dropping some. V and J calls and clone size are copied from that table; D and trimming were computed from the DNA. Altogether about 9,600 clones are present, 80% to 90% being singletons, with the ten largest covering 5% to 7%. The material sequenced was peripheral blood. This clonotype was obtained from a human donor in a cohort sampled during active COVID-19. This rearrangement joins TRBV5-1 to TRBJ2-1; 11 nucleotides line up with TRBD2. The CDR3 spells CASSYSGGARQFF. The CDR3 DNA follows: TGCGCCAGCAGCTATAGCGGGGGGGCTCGGCAGTTCTTC. Variable domain in full (rest from reference TRBV5-1 and TRBJ2-1): KAGVTQTPRYLIKTRGQQVTLSCSPISGHRSVSWYQQTPGQGLQFLFEYFSETQRNKGNFPGRFSGRQFSNSRSEMNVSTLELGDSALYLCASSYSGGARQFFGPGTRLTVL.